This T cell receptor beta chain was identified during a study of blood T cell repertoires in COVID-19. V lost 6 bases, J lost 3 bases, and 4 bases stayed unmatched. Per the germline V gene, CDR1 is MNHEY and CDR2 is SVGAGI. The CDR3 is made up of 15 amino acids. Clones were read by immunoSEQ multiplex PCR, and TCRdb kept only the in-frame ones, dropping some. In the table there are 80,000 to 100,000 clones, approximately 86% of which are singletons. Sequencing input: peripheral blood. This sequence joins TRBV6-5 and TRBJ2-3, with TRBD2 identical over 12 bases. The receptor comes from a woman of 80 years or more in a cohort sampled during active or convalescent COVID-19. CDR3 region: CASRDLAGGTDTQYF. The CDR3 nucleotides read TGTGCCAGCAGGGATCTAGCGGGAGGGACAGATACGCAGTATTTT.